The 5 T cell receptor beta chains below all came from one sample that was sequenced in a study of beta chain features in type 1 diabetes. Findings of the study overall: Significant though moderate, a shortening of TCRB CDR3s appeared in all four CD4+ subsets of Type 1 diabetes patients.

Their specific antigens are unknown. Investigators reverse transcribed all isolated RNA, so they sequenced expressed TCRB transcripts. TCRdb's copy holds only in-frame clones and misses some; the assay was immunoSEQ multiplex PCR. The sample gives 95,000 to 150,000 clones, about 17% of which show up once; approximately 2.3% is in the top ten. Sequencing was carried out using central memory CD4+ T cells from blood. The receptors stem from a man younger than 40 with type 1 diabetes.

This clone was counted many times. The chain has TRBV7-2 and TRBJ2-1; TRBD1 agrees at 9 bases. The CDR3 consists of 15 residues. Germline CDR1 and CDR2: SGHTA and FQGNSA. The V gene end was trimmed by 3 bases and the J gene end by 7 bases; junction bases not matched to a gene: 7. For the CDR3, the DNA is TGTGCCAGCAGCTTCGGGACAGGGTTGTGGAATGAGCAGTTCTTC. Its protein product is CASSFGTGLWNEQFF.

Here the CDR3 reads CSVDPGARGNQPQHF. The CDR3 DNA follows: TGCAGCGTTGACCCAGGGGCGAGAGGCAATCAGCCCCAGCATTTT. V gene TRBV29-1 combines with J gene TRBJ1-5; TRBD1 might be the D (6 bases). V lost 3 bases to trimming and J lost 2 bases, with 14 bases between them. The germline V gene encodes CDR1 SQVTM and CDR2 ANQGSEA. The CDR3 runs to 15 residues.

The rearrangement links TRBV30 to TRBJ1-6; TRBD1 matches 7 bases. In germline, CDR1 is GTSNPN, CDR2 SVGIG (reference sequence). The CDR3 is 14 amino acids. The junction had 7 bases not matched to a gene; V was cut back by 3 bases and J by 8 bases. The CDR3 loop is CAWRTRQGYSPLHF. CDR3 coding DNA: TGTGCCTGGAGAACAAGACAGGGATATTCACCCCTCCACTTT.

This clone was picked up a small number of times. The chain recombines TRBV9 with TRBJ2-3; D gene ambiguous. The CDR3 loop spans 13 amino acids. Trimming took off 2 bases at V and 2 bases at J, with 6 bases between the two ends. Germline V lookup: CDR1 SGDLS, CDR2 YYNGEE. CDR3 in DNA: TGTGCCAGCAGCGTGGACCACACAGATACGCAGTATTTT. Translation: CASSVDHTDTQYF. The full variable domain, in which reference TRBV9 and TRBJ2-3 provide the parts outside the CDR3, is DSGVTQTPKHLITATGQRVTLRCSPRSGDLSVYWYQQSLDQGLQFLIQYYNGEERAKGNILERFSAQQFPDLHSELNLSSLELGDSALYFCASSVDHTDTQYFGPGTRLTVL.

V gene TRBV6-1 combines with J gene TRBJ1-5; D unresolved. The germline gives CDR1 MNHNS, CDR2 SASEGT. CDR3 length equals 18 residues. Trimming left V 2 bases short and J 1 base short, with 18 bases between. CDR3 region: CASSEMNYPGVSNQPQHF. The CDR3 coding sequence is TGTGCCAGCAGTGAAATGAATTATCCTGGGGTCAGCAATCAGCCCCAGCATTTT.